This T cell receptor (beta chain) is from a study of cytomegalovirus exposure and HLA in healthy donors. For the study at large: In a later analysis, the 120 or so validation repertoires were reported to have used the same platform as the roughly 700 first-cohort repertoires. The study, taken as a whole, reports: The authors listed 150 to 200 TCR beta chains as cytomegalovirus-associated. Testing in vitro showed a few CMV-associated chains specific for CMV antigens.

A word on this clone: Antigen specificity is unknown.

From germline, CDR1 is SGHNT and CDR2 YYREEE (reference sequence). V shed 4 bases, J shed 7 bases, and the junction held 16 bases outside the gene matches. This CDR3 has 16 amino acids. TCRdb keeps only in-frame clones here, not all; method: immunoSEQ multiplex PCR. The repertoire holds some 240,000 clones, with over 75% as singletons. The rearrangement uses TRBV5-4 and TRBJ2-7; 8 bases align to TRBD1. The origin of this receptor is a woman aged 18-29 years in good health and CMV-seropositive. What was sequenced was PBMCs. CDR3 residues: CASSRPPNQGAREQYF. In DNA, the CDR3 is TGTGCCAGCAGCCGGCCACCGAACCAGGGGGCTCGAGAGCAGTACTTC.